This T cell receptor beta chain derives from a study of cytomegalovirus exposure and HLA in healthy donors. Overall study findings and caveats: Through in vitro validation, three CMV-associated chains were shown to be specific for CMV antigens. The study recorded 160 or so TCR beta chains that were cytomegalovirus-associated.

To note about this clone: No antigen is known for it.

Separate from the approximately 670-subject first cohort, the roughly 110-subject validation cohort was the one that the donors belonged to. This CDR3 comprises 15 residues. The germline gives CDR1 MNHNS, CDR2 SASEGT. Losses at the gene ends were 10 bases for V and 7 bases for J; bases not matched to a gene: 16. Repertoires were generated with immunoSEQ multiplex PCR, while TCRdb's copy carries only in-frame clones and drops some. The sample has approximately 200,000 clones, around 88% seen once; the top ten hold 2.9%. The source material was PBMCs. This sequence originates from a woman between 18 and 30 years old in good health and CMV-seronegative. The chain carries TRBV6-1 and TRBJ2-1; TRBD1 matches 7 bases. The CDR3 region has the DNA TGTGCCACCCAATCCGTCAGGGACAGTTGGAATGAGCAGTTCTTC. Amino acids: CATQSVRDSWNEQFF.